The 8 T cell receptor beta chains below were found in one sample sequenced in a study of blood T cell repertoires in COVID-19. The protocol was immunoSEQ multiplex PCR, while the TCRdb copy is restricted to in-frame clones and leaves out a portion. The sample contains roughly 250,000 clones, roughly 85% of which appear only once. The material sequenced was PBMCs or T cells enriched from blood (not recorded which). The receptors were sampled from a woman aged 45-59 years who had recovered from COVID-19.

The chain has TRBV7-6 and TRBJ1-6; D unclear. The V end lost 0 bases, the J end lost 6 bases, and 6 bases lay between the germline ends. CDR3 length: 14 residues. From germline, CDR1 is SGHVS and CDR2 FNYEAQ. CDR3 protein: CASSLAHGNSPLHF. The DNA for the CDR3 is TGTGCCAGCAGCTTAGCGCACGGTAATTCACCCCTCCACTTT. The variable domain in full, with the rest retrieved from reference TRBV7-6 and TRBJ1-6, is GAGVSQSPRYKVTKRGQDVALRCDPISGHVSLYWYRQALGQGPEFLTYFNYEAQQDKSGLPNDRFSAERPEGSISTLTIQRTEQRDSAMYRCASSLAHGNSPLHFGNGTRLTVT.

The gene calls are TRBV5-1 and TRBJ2-7; 11 bases fit TRBD2. Trimming took 3 bases from V and 4 from J; bases not matched to a gene: 9. The CDR3 extends over 16 amino acids. Germline loops: CDR1 SGHRS, CDR2 YFSETQ. CDR3 sequence (DNA): TGCGCCAGCAGCTCTTCTCCGACTAGCGGGAATTACGAGCAGTACTTC. It yields the protein CASSSSPTSGNYEQYF. Looking up the rest from reference TRBV5-1 and TRBJ2-7 gives the full variable domain: KAGVTQTPRYLIKTRGQQVTLSCSPISGHRSVSWYQQTPGQGLQFLFEYFSETQRNKGNFPGRFSGRQFSNSRSEMNVSTLELGDSALYLCASSSSPTSGNYEQYFGPGTRLTVT.

V and J are TRBV4-1 and TRBJ2-1, with TRBD2 matching 9 bases. The CDR3 totals 15 residues. Germline trimming cut 4 bases from V and 3 bases from J; bases unmatched to any gene: 4. Looked up from germline, CDR1 is MGHRA and CDR2 is YSYEKL. The CDR3 region is CASSPGTSNYNEQFF. The CDR3 coding sequence is TGCGCCAGCAGCCCAGGGACTAGCAACTACAATGAGCAGTTCTTC.

This chain links TRBV10-3 with TRBJ1-3; D is unresolved. V lost 11 bases and J lost 0, with 14 bases in between. Per germline, CDR1 ENHRY and CDR2 SYGVKD. This CDR3 is 14 amino acids long. CDR3 amino acids: CALLDTLSGNTIYF. In nucleotides, the CDR3 is TGTGCCTTATTAGACACCCTCTCTGGAAACACCATATATTTT.

The V and J genes are TRBV2 and TRBJ2-6; TRBD1 might be the D (5 bases). The germline CDR1 and CDR2 sequences are SNHLY and FYNNEI. The V and J ends lost 8 bases and 2 bases respectively, with 10 bases between them. The CDR3 length is 14 residues. The CDR3 DNA reads TGTGCCAGCGCTCAGGGAACTGGGGCCAACGTCCTGACTTTC. Translation: CASAQGTGANVLTF.

Details on this clone: The junction departs from germline at one end; a sequencing error may be responsible. The chain carries TRBV7-7 and TRBJ2-3; no clear D gene. CDR3 length: 13 amino acids. The germline CDR1 and CDR2 sequences are SSHAT and FNYEAQ (reference sequence). The CDR3 is CASSLVSTDTQYF. The CDR3 DNA is TGTGCTAGCAGCTTAGTAAGCACAGATACGCAGTATTTT.

The chain recombines TRBV7-8 with TRBJ2-1, with D possibly matching TRBD2 (6 bases). The CDR3 extends over 20 amino acids. CDR1 is SGHVS, CDR2 FQNEAQ, per germline. Trimming removed 1 base at V and 8 bases at J, with 30 bases between. CDR3 region: CASSLGRTGVLSARGDEQFF. As DNA, the CDR3 is TGTGCCAGCAGCTTAGGTCGAACGGGAGTACTCTCGGCCCGTGGCGATGAGCAGTTCTTC.

This clone appeared once. The chain is built from TRBV2 and TRBJ1-2; D is uncertain. The V end lost 1 base, the J end lost 8 bases, and 11 bases lay between the germline ends. The CDR3 is 13 residues long. Germline CDR1 reads SNHLY; CDR2 reads FYNNEI. CDR3: CASSEGGLGGYTF. The CDR3 DNA follows: TGTGCCAGCAGTGAAGGCGGGCTCGGAGGCTACACCTTC.